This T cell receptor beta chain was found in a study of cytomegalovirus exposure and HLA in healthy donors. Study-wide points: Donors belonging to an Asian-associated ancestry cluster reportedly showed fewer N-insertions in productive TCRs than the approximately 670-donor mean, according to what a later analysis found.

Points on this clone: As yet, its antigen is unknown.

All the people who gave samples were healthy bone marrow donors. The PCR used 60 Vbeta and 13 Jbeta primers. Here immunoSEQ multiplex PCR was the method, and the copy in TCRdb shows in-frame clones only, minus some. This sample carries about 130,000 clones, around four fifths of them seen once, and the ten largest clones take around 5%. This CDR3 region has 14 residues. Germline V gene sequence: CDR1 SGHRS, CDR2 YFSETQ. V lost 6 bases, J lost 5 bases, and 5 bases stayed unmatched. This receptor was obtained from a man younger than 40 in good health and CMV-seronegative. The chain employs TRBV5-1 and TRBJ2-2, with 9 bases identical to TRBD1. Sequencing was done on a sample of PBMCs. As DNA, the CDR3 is TGCGCCAGCATCGGAGGACAGGGGACCGGGGAGCTGTTTTTT. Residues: CASIGGQGTGELFF.